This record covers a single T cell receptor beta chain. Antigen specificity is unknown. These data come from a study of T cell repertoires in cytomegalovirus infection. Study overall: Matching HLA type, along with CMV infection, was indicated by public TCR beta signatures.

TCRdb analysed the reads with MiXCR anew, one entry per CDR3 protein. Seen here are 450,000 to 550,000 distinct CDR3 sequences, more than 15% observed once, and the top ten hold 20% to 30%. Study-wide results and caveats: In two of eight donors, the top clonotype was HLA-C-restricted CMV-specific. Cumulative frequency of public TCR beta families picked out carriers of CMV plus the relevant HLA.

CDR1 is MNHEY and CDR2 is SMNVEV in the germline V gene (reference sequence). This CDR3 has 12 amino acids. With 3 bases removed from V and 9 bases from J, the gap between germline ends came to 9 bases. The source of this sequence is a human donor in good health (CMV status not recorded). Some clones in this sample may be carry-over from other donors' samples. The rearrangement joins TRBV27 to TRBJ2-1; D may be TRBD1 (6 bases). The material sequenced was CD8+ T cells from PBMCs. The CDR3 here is CASSLKGGEQFF. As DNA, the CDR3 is TGTGCCAGCAGTTTGAAAGGGGGTGAGCAGTTCTTC.